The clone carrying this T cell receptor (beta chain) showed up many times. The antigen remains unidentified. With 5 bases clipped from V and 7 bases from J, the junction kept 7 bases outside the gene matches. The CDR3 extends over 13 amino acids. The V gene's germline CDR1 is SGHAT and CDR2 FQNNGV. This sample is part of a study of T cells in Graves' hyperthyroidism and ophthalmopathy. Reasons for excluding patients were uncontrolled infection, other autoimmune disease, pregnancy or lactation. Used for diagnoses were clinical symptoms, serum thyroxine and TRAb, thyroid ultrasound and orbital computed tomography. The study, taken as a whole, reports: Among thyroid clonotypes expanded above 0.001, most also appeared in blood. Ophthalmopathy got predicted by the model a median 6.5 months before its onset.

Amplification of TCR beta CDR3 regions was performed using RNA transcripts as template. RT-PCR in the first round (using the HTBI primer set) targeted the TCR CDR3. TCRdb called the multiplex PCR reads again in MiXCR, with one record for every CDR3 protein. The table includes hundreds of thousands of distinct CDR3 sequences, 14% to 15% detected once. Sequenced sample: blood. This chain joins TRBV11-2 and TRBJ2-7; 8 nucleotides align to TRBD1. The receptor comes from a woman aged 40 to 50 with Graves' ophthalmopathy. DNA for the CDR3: TGTGCCAGCAGCCTCGGACAGGGTTGGGAGCAGTACTTC. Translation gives CASSLGQGWEQYF.